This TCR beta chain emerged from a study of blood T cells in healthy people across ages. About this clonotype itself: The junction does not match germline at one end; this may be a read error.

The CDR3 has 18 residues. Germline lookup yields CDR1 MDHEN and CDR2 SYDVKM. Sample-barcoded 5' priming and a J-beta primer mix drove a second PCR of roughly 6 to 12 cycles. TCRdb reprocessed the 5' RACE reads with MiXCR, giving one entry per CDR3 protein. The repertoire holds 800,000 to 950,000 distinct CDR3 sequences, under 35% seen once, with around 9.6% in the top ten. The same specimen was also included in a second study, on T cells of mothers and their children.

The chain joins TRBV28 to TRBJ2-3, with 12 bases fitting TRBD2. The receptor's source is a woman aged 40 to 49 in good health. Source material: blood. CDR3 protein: CASSLGLLAGGTTGTQYF. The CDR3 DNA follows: TGTGCCAGCAGTTTAGGTCTCCTAGCGGGGGGGACGACAGGTACGCAGTATTTT.